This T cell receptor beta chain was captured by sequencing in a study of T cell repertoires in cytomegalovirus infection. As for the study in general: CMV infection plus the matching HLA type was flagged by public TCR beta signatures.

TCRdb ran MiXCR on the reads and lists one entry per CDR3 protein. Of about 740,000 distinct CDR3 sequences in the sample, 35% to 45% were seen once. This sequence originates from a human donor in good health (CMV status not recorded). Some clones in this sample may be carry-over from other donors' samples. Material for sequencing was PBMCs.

The CDR3 region is CAISETSGNTIYF. Here the CDR3 DNA reads TGTGCCATCAGTGAAACATCAGGAAACACCATATATTTT. The V and J genes are TRBV10-3 and TRBJ1-3; D gene uncertain. V lost 3 bases and J 4 bases, leaving 7 bases between the germline ends. Germline V gene sequence: CDR1 ENHRY, CDR2 SYGVKD. The CDR3 loop spans 13 amino acids.